This T cell receptor beta chain was identified in a study of Tregs in tolerant kidney transplant recipients. This table comes from immunoSEQ multiplex PCR, and its TCRdb copy is limited to in-frame clones, with some not included. The sample totals 45,000 to 55,000 clones; its top ten clones hold around 0.8%. Unstimulated regulatory T cells (CD4+CD25+CD127-), CD4+CD25- non-regulatory cells, CD4 and CD8 cells were FACS-sorted from thawed PBMCs. The germline gives CDR1 SGHNT, CDR2 YYREEE (reference sequence). CDR3 length: 14 amino acids. Between the trimmed V and J ends, which lost 7 bases and 4 bases, there was a span of 17 bases. General study results and limits: The most relevant donor-specific Treg TCRbeta repertoire apparently came from expansion with activated donor B cells.

For this clone: The antigen is undetermined. The read gets to within 3 residues of the CDR3 end, and the germline J gene fills in the rest.

The sequences come from CD4+ T cells from blood, collected before the transplant. The receptor was isolated from a human donor who received a combined kidney and bone marrow transplant. V usage is TRBV5-4 and J usage is TRBJ2-5; the D is unclear. The CDR3 loop reads CASQYGLERETQYF. Partial CDR3 DNA: TGTGCCAGCCAATACGGTTTGGAGCGAGAGACC.